The 25 T cell receptor beta chains reported below all come from one sample, sequenced in a study of T cell responses to AZD1222 COVID-19 vaccine. Sequencing was performed with immunoSEQ multiplex PCR; in TCRdb, only in-frame clones are kept and a portion is missing. There are roughly 150,000 clones in the sample; over 75% occur only once, and around 5% lies in the top ten. The sequencing here drew on peripheral blood, taken on day 0 of AZD1222 vaccination. The receptors were gathered from an adult in good health.

V and J are TRBV27 and TRBJ1-1, with D possibly matching TRBD1 (6 bases). Per germline, CDR1 MNHEY and CDR2 SMNVEV (reference sequence). V was shortened by 0 bases and J by 0 bases, with 8 bases between the two germline ends. The CDR3 loop spans 15 amino acids. The CDR3 sequence is CASSLSGAMNTEAFF. CDR3 nucleotide sequence: TGTGCCAGCAGTTTATCGGGGGCTATGAACACTGAAGCTTTCTTT.

This clone came up a few times. The chain couples TRBV11-2 to TRBJ1-1, with D maybe TRBD1 (5 bases). V shed 2 bases and J shed 1 base, with 8 bases lying between them. The CDR3 contains 14 residues. In germline, CDR1 is SGHAT, CDR2 FQNNGV. As DNA, the CDR3 is TGTGCCAGCAGCTTATCCAGGGCGAACACTGAAGCTTTCTTT. This sequence encodes CASSLSRANTEAFF.

Notes on this clone: Other DNA sequences of this sample code for an identical CDR3. The V gene is TRBV12-3 or TRBV12-4, the J gene TRBJ1-2; weak D call: TRBD1 (6 bases). Deletions cut 6 bases from V and 4 bases from J, with 9 bases between. The CDR3 contains 12 residues. The DNA of the CDR3 is TGTGCCAGCAGAAGGGGGGGCTATGGCTACACCTTC. Amino acids: CASRRGGYGYTF.

The rearrangement uses TRBV29-1 and TRBJ2-1; 7 nucleotides line up with TRBD1. Losses at the gene ends were 1 base for V and 9 bases for J; bases not matched to a gene: 3. Germline assignment: CDR1 SQVTM and CDR2 ANQGSEA. CDR3 length equals 12 residues. The CDR3 protein is CSVEGDRSEQFF. CDR3 bases: TGCAGCGTTGAAGGGGACAGATCTGAGCAGTTCTTC.

The chain combines TRBV6-5 with TRBJ1-5, with unresolved D. The germline V gene has CDR1 MNHEY and CDR2 SVGAGI. The CDR3 is 14 residues long. Trimming took off 6 bases at V and 0 bases at J, with 9 bases between the two ends. The CDR3 protein is CASRVLNSNQPQHF. The CDR3 nucleotides are TGTGCCAGCAGGGTCTTAAATAGCAATCAGCCCCAGCATTTT.

The chain combines TRBV9 with TRBJ1-1, with a possible D match to TRBD1 (5 bases). V lost 4 bases, J lost 7 bases, and 17 bases lay in between. CDR1 and CDR2 (germline): SGDLS, YYNGEE. The CDR3 sequence is 14 residues long. The CDR3 nucleotides read TGTGCCAGCAGCCAGGGAGGGGTCGGTGTTGAAGCTTTCTTT. It codes for CASSQGGVGVEAFF.

The chain has TRBV2 and TRBJ1-2, with D unresolved. Trimming left V 9 bases short and J 8 bases short, with 25 bases between. This CDR3 is 15 amino acids long. From germline, CDR1 is SNHLY and CDR2 FYNNEI. The CDR3 nucleotides are TGTGCCAGGCATCTAACCGGGCCCTTCGATAGCGGCTACACCTTC. It translates to CARHLTGPFDSGYTF.

This clone was detected only once. As DNA, the CDR3 is TGCGCCAGCAGCCCTCGGACAGGGGGCTTGTACACTGAAGCTTTCTTT. Translated: CASSPRTGGLYTEAFF. The rearrangement joins TRBV5-1 to TRBJ1-1, with TRBD1 matching 11 bases. The CDR3 totals 16 residues. CDR1 is SGHRS, CDR2 YFSETQ, per germline. After removal of 4 bases from V and 3 bases from J, the junction contained 8 bases not matched to a gene.

This clone was recorded once. The chain employs TRBV15 and TRBJ2-2; 15 bases agree with TRBD2. Germline V gene sequence: CDR1 LNHNV, CDR2 YYDKDF (reference sequence). The CDR3 length is 17 residues. Germline trimming cut 5 bases from V and 4 bases from J; bases unmatched to any gene: 5. As DNA, the CDR3 is TGTGCCACCAGCGCTCGGACTAGCGGGGGGGGCACCGGGGAGCTGTTTTTT. This gives the protein CATSARTSGGGTGELFF.

The V gene is TRBV6-5, the J gene TRBJ1-2; D remains unclear. The V gene's germline CDR1 is MNHEY and CDR2 SVGAGI. V lost 6 bases and J 0 bases, leaving 8 bases between the germline ends. The CDR3 is made up of 13 amino acids. This CDR3 is CASRSDPNYGYTF. CDR3 bases: TGTGCCAGCAGGAGCGACCCTAACTATGGCTACACCTTC.

The CDR3 spells CAWSRSYGYTF. CDR3 sequence (DNA): TGTGCCTGGAGCCGGAGCTATGGCTACACCTTC. The chain is built from TRBV30 and TRBJ1-2; no firm D call. The V gene lost 3 bases and the J gene lost 4 bases, with 6 bases spanning the gap. CDR1 is GTSNPN, CDR2 SVGIG, per germline (reference sequence). The CDR3 length is 11 residues.

J is TRBJ2-4 and V is TRBV19, with D unresolved. Trimming took 0 bases from V and 6 from J, leaving 6 bases between them. CDR1 is LNHDA, CDR2 SQIVND, per germline (reference sequence). This CDR3 is built from 13 residues. The CDR3 sequence: CASSIDIRNIQYF. In DNA, the CDR3 is TGTGCCAGTAGTATAGACATACGAAACATTCAGTACTTC.

This clone was found once. The chain employs TRBV14 and TRBJ2-3; no reliable D call. Germline CDR1 and CDR2: SGHDN and FVKESK. The CDR3 covers 16 residues. V lost 1 base and J 1 base, leaving 12 bases between the germline ends. The CDR3 DNA is TGTGCCAGCAGCCAAGGGGTACAGCTACGCACAGATACGCAGTATTTT. Its protein product is CASSQGVQLRTDTQYF.

V and J are TRBV25-1 and TRBJ2-7; no clear D. Trimming left V 8 bases short and J 3 bases short, with 8 bases between. Per germline, CDR1 MGHDK and CDR2 SYGVNS. The CDR3 runs 11 residues. This chain's CDR3 is CASGVSYEQYF. The CDR3 DNA sequence: TGTGCCAGCGGGGTGAGCTACGAGCAGTACTTC.

The rearrangement uses TRBV7-2 and TRBJ1-2; D unclear. CDR3 length: 16 residues. Germline loops: CDR1 SGHTA, CDR2 FQGNSA. V lost 6 bases and J lost 2, with 19 bases in between. CDR3 sequence: CASRLAAGPSNYGYTF. The CDR3 DNA reads TGTGCCAGCAGGCTTGCCGCCGGGCCGTCGAACTATGGCTACACCTTC.

The chain links TRBV12-3 or TRBV12-4 to TRBJ2-1; the D call may be TRBD1 or TRBD2 (5 bases each). V dropped 6 bases and J dropped 9 bases, with 15 bases sitting between them. The CDR3 totals 13 residues. CDR3 nucleotides: TGTGCCAGCAGGACGGGACGATGGGCTGAGCAGTTCTTC. This gives the protein CASRTGRWAEQFF.

The chain carries TRBV23-1 and TRBJ1-2; D remains unclear. TRBV23-1 is an open reading frame whose function is uncertain. The CDR3 length is 14 residues. V was trimmed by 6 bases and J by 5 bases, leaving 16 bases between them. The CDR3 is CASRPQVDAYGYTF. The CDR3 DNA is TGCGCCAGCAGGCCCCAGGTGGATGCATATGGCTACACCTTC.

This clone was seen once. V and J are TRBV9 and TRBJ1-6; 9 nucleotides agree with TRBD1. In germline, CDR1 is SGDLS, CDR2 YYNGEE. The CDR3 runs to 15 residues. V trimming: 4 bases; J trimming: 7 bases; junction bases outside the gene matches: 6. In DNA form, the CDR3 reads TGTGCCAGCAGCCTTGGGACAGGGAGCAATTCACCCCTCCACTTT. This gives the protein CASSLGTGSNSPLHF.

V and J are TRBV5-6 and TRBJ1-1; D possibly corresponds to TRBD1 (5 bases). Germline V gives CDR1 SGHDT, CDR2 YYEEEE. The CDR3 is made up of 16 amino acids. V shed 4 bases and J shed 4 bases, with 20 bases lying between them. The CDR3 DNA reads as TGTGCCAGCAGCAAATACGGGGCAGGGCTGGGCACTGAAGCTTTCTTT. This gives the protein CASSKYGAGLGTEAFF.

V gene TRBV6-2 or TRBV6-3 combines with J gene TRBJ1-5, with 9 bases identical to TRBD1. CDR3 length: 19 amino acids. CDR1 is MNHEY, CDR2 SVGEGT, per germline. Trimming at V came to 4 bases and at J to 3 bases, leaving 16 bases not matched to a gene. This CDR3 reads CASSFRDRAVSYVNQPQHF. CDR3 in DNA: TGTGCCAGCAGTTTCCGGGACAGGGCTGTAAGTTATGTCAATCAGCCCCAGCATTTT.

This chain connects TRBV15 to TRBJ2-7; D gene ambiguous. CDR3 length equals 13 residues. V lost 0 bases, J lost 4 bases, and 7 bases lay in between. Germline values: CDR1 LNHNV, CDR2 YYDKDF (reference sequence). The CDR3 spells CATSRDLTYEQYF. Here the CDR3 DNA reads TGTGCCACCAGCAGAGATTTAACTTACGAGCAGTACTTC.

CDR3 DNA sequence: TGCAGTGCTAGGTTCACCGGGGAGCTGTTTTTT. Its translation is CSARFTGELFF. The chain employs TRBV20-1 and TRBJ2-2; D unresolved. V was cut by 3 bases and J by 4 bases, with 3 bases left in between. CDR1 and CDR2 (germline): DFQATT, SNEGSKA (reference sequence). This CDR3 is built from 11 residues.

The J gene is TRBJ1-1, the V gene TRBV30, with 8 bases identical to TRBD1. CDR3 length equals 15 residues. After removal of 8 bases from V and 4 bases from J, the junction contained 15 bases not matched to a gene. Germline values: CDR1 GTSNPN, CDR2 SVGIG (reference sequence). This CDR3 reads CARLATDRGGTEAFF. The CDR3 nucleotides are TGTGCCAGACTAGCCACCGACAGGGGAGGCACTGAAGCTTTCTTT.

The gene calls are TRBV5-6 and TRBJ2-5; D is undetermined. The CDR3 has 14 residues. CDR1 and CDR2 from the germline V gene are SGHDT and YYEEEE. V lost 0 bases, J lost 2 bases, and 8 bases lay in between. DNA of the CDR3: TGTGCCAGCAGCTTGGCTCAAAGGCAAGAGACCCAGTACTTC. Residues: CASSLAQRQETQYF.

This chain joins TRBV14 and TRBJ2-1, with TRBD2 matching over 9 bases. Germline V gene lookup returns CDR1 SGHDN and CDR2 FVKESK. CDR3 length: 15 residues. Trimming removed 4 bases from V and 7 bases from J; junction bases left unmatched: 8. The CDR3 coding sequence is TGTGCCAGCAGCCTTCAATTAGCGGGAGTAAATGAGCAGTTCTTC. Amino acid sequence: CASSLQLAGVNEQFF.